Sequencing of this T cell receptor (beta chain) was carried out in a study of T cell repertoires in cytomegalovirus infection. This clonotype came up a few times. The target antigen is unknown. In TCRdb, the reads were re-called with MiXCR into one record per CDR3 protein. The table shows about 920,000 distinct CDR3 sequences, with 30% to 40% occurring only once. Study-level results: HLA-C-restricted, CMV-specific TCR beta clonotypes were dominant ex vivo.

This clonotype originated in a human donor in good health (CMV status not recorded). Some clones in this sample may be carry-over from other donors' samples. The sample in question was cultured CD8+ T cells from PBMCs, obtained from culture after CMV antigen stimulation.

The DNA of the CDR3 is TGCGCCAGCAGCCCCCGGGACAGCCTCCAAGAGACCCAGTACTTC. Amino acids: CASSPRDSLQETQYF. The V gene is TRBV4-1, the J gene TRBJ2-5, with 7 bases identical to TRBD1. The CDR3 totals 15 residues. With 4 bases clipped from V and 1 base from J, the junction kept 6 bases outside the gene matches. Germline CDR1 reads MGHRA; CDR2 reads YSYEKL.